Given below is one T cell receptor (beta chain) in context. Its antigen is unknown. The protocol was immunoSEQ multiplex PCR, while the TCRdb copy is restricted to in-frame clones and leaves out a portion. The sample lists over 110,000 clones, approximately 86% occurring once. The donors were part of the validation cohort, which consisted of more than 90 subjects and was separate from the first cohort of 666 subjects. This sample was taken from a study of cytomegalovirus exposure and HLA in healthy donors. In the study overall: It was reported in a later analysis that the roughly 120 validation repertoires used the same platform as the approximately 690 first-cohort repertoires.

Study-wide findings and caveats: It was found in a later analysis that first-cohort TCR clusters tended to co-occur in the 100 to 150 validation repertoires. Reported performance of the classifier showed diagnosis of cytomegalovirus status with high specificity and sensitivity.

Germline assignment: CDR1 SQVTM and CDR2 ANQGSEA. Trimming took 3 bases from V and 5 from J, leaving 11 bases between them. CDR3 size: 12 residues. The chain couples TRBV29-1 to TRBJ2-7, with D perhaps matching TRBD1 (6 bases). The clonotype comes from a man aged 18 to 30 in good health and CMV-seropositive. Material: PBMCs. The CDR3 nucleotides read TGCAGCGTTGATTCCAGGGGCAACGAGCAGTACTTC. Residues: CSVDSRGNEQYF.